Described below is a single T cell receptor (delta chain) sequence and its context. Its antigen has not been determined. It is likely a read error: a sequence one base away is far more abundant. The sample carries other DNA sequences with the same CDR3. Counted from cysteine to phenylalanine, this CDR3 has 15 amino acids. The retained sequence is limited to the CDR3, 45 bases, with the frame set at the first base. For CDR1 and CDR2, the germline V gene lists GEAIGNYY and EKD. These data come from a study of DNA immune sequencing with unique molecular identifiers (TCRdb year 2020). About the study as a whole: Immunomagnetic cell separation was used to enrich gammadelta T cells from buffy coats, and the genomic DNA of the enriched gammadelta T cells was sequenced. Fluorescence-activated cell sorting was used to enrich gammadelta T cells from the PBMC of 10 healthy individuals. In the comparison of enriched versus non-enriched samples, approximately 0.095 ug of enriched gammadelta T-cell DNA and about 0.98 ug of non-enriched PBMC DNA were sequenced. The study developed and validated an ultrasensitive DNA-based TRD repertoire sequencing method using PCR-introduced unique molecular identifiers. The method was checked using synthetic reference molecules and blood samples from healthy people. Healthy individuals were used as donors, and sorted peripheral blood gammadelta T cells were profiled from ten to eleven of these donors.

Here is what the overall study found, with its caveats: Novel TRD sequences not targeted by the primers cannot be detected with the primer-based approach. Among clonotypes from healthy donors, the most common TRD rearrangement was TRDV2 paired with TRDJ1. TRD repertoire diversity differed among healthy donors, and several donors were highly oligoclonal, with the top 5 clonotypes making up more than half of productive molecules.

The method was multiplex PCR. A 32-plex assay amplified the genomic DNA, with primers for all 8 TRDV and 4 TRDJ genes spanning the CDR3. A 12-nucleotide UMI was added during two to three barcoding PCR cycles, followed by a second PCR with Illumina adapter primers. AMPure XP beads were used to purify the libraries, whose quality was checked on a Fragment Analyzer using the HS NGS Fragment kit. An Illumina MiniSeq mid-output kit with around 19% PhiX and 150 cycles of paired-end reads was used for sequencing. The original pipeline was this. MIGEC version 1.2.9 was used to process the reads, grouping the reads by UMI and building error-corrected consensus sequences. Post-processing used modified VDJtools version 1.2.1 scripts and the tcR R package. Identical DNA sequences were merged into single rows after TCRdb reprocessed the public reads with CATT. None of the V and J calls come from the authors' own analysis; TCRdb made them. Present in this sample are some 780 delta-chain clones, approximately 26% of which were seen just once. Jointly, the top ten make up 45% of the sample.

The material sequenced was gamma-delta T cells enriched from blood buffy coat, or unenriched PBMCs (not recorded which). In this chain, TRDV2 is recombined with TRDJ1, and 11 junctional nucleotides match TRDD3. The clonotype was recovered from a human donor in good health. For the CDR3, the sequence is CACAQLGDRDDKLIF. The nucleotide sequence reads TGTGCGTGTGCCCAACTGGGGGATAGGGACGATAAACTCATCTTT.